A single sample gave rise to the 9 T cell receptor beta chains below, sequenced in a study of blood T cell repertoires in COVID-19. The repertoire was sequenced with immunoSEQ multiplex PCR; TCRdb's copy has only in-frame clones and lacks some. The data show 250,000 to 300,000 clones, roughly 86% seen once. Sequenced material: PBMCs or T cells enriched from blood (not recorded which). These receptors originate from a woman aged 60-75 years who had recovered from COVID-19.

The chain links TRBV29-1 to TRBJ1-1, with 7 positions matching TRBD1. This CDR3 has 13 amino acids. Germline lookup yields CDR1 SQVTM and CDR2 ANQGSEA. The V segment lost 7 bases and the J segment 3 bases; nucleotides outside the gene matches: 8. The CDR3 coding sequence is TGCAGCGCAGGGGGGGGGATCTACACTGAAGCTTTCTTT. Translation gives CSAGGGIYTEAFF.

Only a few counts were recorded for this clone. This chain joins TRBV5-1 and TRBJ1-1, with a tentative D call TRBD1 (6 bases). Trimming shortened V by 5 bases and J by 1 base, and 9 bases separated the two germline ends. The CDR3 is 13 amino acids. From germline, CDR1 is SGHRS and CDR2 YFSETQ. CDR3 protein: CASRLQGNTEAFF. The CDR3, as DNA: TGCGCCAGCAGATTACAGGGGAACACTGAAGCTTTCTTT.

The rearrangement uses TRBV30 and TRBJ2-3; unclear D gene. V lost 3 bases, J lost 0 bases, and 13 bases lay in between. CDR1 and CDR2 (germline): GTSNPN, SVGIG (reference sequence). CDR3 length: 15 amino acids. CDR3 nucleotide sequence: TGTGCCTGGAGCGTCCCCACGGTGAGCACAGATACGCAGTATTTT. As protein: CAWSVPTVSTDTQYF.

The chain combines TRBV11-2 with TRBJ2-5; TRBD2 might be the D (5 bases). V was pared by 0 bases and J by 7 bases, with 9 bases between. The germline V gene encodes CDR1 SGHAT and CDR2 FQNNGV. The CDR3 totals 13 residues. This chain's CDR3 is CASSLDGVGTQYF. The CDR3 DNA reads as TGTGCCAGCAGCTTAGACGGGGTGGGGACCCAGTACTTC.

The rearrangement joins TRBV12-3 or TRBV12-4 to TRBJ1-2; 7 bases agree with TRBD1. V was pared by 5 bases and J by 2 bases, with 2 bases of the junction left unmatched. The CDR3 covers 13 residues. CDR3 DNA sequence: TGTGCCAGCAGTCCGACAGGGAACTATGGCTACACCTTC. Protein sequence: CASSPTGNYGYTF.

V is TRBV6-5 and J is TRBJ1-1; D is undetermined. Trimming took off 6 bases at V and 1 base at J, with 9 bases between the two ends. The germline gives CDR1 MNHEY, CDR2 SVGAGI. The CDR3 is made up of 13 amino acids. CDR3 amino acids: CASSPPQNTEAFF. DNA for the CDR3: TGTGCCAGCAGCCCCCCACAGAACACTGAAGCTTTCTTT.

This sequence joins TRBV9 and TRBJ2-3, with TRBD2 identical over 7 bases. CDR1 is SGDLS, CDR2 YYNGEE, per germline. The CDR3 totals 16 residues. The J segment lost 2 bases and the V segment lost 0 bases, leaving 6 bases of the junction unmatched. The CDR3 DNA reads as TGTGCCAGCAGCGTAGGGGGGGGTGTGGACACAGATACGCAGTATTTT. Translating it yields CASSVGGGVDTDTQYF.

V gene TRBV7-2 combines with J gene TRBJ1-4; TRBD1 aligns across 10 bases. The CDR3 is 15 residues long. The V gene's germline CDR1 is SGHTA and CDR2 FQGNSA. The V segment lost 5 bases and the J segment 6 bases; nucleotides outside the gene matches: 6. The CDR3 DNA sequence: TGTGCCAGCAGCCGGGACAGGGGTTTATATGAAAAACTGTTTTTT. Its translation is CASSRDRGLYEKLFF. Using reference TRBV7-2 and TRBJ1-4 for the parts outside the CDR3, the full variable domain is GAGVSQSPSNKVTEKGKDVELRCDPISGHTALYWYRQSLGQGLEFLIYFQGNSAPDKSGLPSDRFSAERTGGSVSTLTIQRTQQEDSAVYLCASSRDRGLYEKLFFGSGTQLSVL.

The J gene is TRBJ2-1, the V gene TRBV5-1; D is uncertain. Germline assignment: CDR1 SGHRS and CDR2 YFSETQ. There are 14 residues in the CDR3. Trimming stripped 0 bases from V and 7 bases from J, with 11 bases between. The chain's CDR3 is CASSLGARWNEQFF. For the CDR3, the DNA is TGCGCCAGCAGCTTGGGCGCTCGTTGGAATGAGCAGTTCTTC.